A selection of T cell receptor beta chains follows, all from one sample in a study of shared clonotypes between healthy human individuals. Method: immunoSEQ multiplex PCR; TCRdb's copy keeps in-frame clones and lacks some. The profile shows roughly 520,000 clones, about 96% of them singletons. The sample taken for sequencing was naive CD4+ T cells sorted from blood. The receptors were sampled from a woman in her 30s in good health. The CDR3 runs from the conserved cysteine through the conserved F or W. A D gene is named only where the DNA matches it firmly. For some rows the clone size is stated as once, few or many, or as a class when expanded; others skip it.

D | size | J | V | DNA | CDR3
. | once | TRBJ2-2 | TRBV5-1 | TGCGCCAGCAGCCGACTCGCCGGGACGGCGAACACCGGGGAGCTGTTTTTT | CASSRLAGTANTGELFF
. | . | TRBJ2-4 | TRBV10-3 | TGTGCCATCAGTGGGGACCCCGATTCCATTCAGTACTTC | CAISGDPDSIQYF
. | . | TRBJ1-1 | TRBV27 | TGTGCCAGCAGTTTATGGGGGGGCCCAAGGGGCACTGAAGCTTTCTTT | CASSLWGGPRGTEAFF
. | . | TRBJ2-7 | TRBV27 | TGTGCCAGCAGTTTACTGGGCTACGAGCAGTACTTC | CASSLLGYEQYF
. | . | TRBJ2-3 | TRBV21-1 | TGTGCCAGCAGCTACTCGGACAGGGGGCAAGTTGTGGTTACGCAGTATTTT | CASSYSDRGQVVVTQYF
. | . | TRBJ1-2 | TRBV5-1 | TGCGCCAGCAGCTTGGTGCCGGGGCAGGGAGGATTGGGCACCTTC | CASSLVPGQGGLGTF
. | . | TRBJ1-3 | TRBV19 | TGTGCCAGTAGTTGGGGACGGAGCTCTGGAAACACCATATATTTT | CASSWGRSSGNTIYF
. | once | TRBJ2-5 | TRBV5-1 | TGCGCCAGCAGCTTGACCTATTTGGATCTCAAACGAGAGACCCAGTACTTC | CASSLTYLDLKRETQYF
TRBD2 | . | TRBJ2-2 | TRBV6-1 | TGTGCCAGCAGTGGTCGAGGAGCGGGAGGGCCAGGCACCGGGGAGCTGTTTTTT | CASSGRGAGGPGTGELFF
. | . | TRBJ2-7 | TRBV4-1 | TGCGCCAGCAGCCAAGGCCCTTTACGGGGAGCCTACGAGCAGTACTTC | CASSQGPLRGAYEQYF
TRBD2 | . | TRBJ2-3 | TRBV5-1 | TGCGCCAGCAGCTTGCCTGGGACTAGCGGGGGCACAGATACGCAGTATTTT | CASSLPGTSGGTDTQYF
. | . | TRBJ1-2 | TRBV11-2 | TGTGCCAGCAGTCGGAGGAGGGATGGCTACACCTTC | CASSRRRDGYTF
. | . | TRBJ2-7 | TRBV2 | TGTGCCAGCAAGTGGGGAACCTACGAGCAGTACTTC | CASKWGTYEQYF
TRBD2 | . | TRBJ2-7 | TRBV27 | TGTGCCAGCCTAACCGGGACTAGCAACCTATGGTACTTC | CASLTGTSNLWYF
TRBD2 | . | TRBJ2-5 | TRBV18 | TGTGCCAGCTCACATAACGGGGGGCAAGAGACCCAGTACTTC | CASSHNGGQETQYF
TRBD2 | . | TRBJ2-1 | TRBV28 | TGTGCCAGCAGGATGACCGGGACTAGCTACAATGAGCAGTTCTTC | CASRMTGTSYNEQFF
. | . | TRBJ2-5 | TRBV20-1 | TGCAGTGCTAGAGCTAAAGAGACCCAGTACTTC | CSARAKETQYF
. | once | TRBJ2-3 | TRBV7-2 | TGTGCCAGCAGCTTAGCCCGGACACCTAGCACAGATACGCAGTATTTT | CASSLARTPSTDTQYF
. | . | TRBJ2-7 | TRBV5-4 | TGTGCCAGCAGCTTGGGACGGGGCGAGCAGTACTTC | CASSLGRGEQYF
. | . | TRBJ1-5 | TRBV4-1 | TGCGCCAGCAGCCAAGTAATCCCCCTCTCCTACCGATTGGGGGCAAATCAGCCCCAGCATTTT | CASSQVIPLSYRLGANQPQHF
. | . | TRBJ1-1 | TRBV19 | TGTGCCAGTAGTATTTGGCCCAGTAACACTGAAGCTTTCTTT | CASSIWPSNTEAFF
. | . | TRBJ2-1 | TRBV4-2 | TGTGCCAGCAGCCATGCTTTGACAGGTTACAATGAGCAGTTCTTC | CASSHALTGYNEQFF
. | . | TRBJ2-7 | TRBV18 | TGTGCCAGCTCACCCCTCAGGACCCGTTCCTACGAGCAGTACTTC | CASSPLRTRSYEQYF
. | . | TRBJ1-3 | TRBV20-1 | TGCAGTGCTAGAGATGGAAACACCATATATTTT | CSARDGNTIYF
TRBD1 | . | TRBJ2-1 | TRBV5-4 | TGTGCCAGCAGCTATGGACAGGGTTCTTTCTCCTACAATGAGCAGTTCTTC | CASSYGQGSFSYNEQFF
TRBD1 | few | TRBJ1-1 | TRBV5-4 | TGTGCCAGCAAACTAATCGACAGGGATCGGAACACTGAAGCTTTCTTT | CASKLIDRDRNTEAFF
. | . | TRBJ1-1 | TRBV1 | TGCACCAGCAGCCAAGACAGGGGGCACGGGTTGAACACTGAAGCTTTCTTT | CTSSQDRGHGLNTEAFF
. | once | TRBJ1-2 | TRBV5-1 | TGCGCCAGCAGCTCTCAGGGGCCAGGGAACTATGGCTACACCTTC | CASSSQGPGNYGYTF
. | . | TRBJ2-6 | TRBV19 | TGTGCCAGTGCACCAGGCCCGAGGGACTCTGGGGCCAACGTCCTGACTTTC | CASAPGPRDSGANVLTF
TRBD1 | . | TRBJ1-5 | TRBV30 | TGTGCCTGGGGGAGGGGGACAGGGCCCAATCAGCCCCAGCATTTT | CAWGRGTGPNQPQHF
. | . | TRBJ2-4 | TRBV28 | TGTGCCAGCAGCCCCCGTCCGTATACCCCCGTGGAAGCCAAAAACATTCAGTACTTC | CASSPRPYTPVEAKNIQYF
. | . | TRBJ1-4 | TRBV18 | TGTGCCAGCTCACCCCCCGGGACGGTACCAACTAATGAAAAACTGTTTTTT | CASSPPGTVPTNEKLFF
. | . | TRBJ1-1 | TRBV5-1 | TGCGCCAGCAGCGACTTGGGGGCCTATATTCACACTGAAGCTTTCTTT | CASSDLGAYIHTEAFF
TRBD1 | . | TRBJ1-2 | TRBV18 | TGTGCCAGCTCACCAGAAACAGGGGGTAATGGCTACACCTTC | CASSPETGGNGYTF
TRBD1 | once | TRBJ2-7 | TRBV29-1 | TGCAGCGTTACAGGGGGCGCGGCGTACGAGCAGTACTTC | CSVTGGAAYEQYF
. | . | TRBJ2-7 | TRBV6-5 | TGTGCCAGCAGTAATACCCACTACGAGCAGTACTTC | CASSNTHYEQYF
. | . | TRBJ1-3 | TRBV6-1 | TGTGCCAGCAGACCCGGGACATCTGGAAACACCATATATTTT | CASRPGTSGNTIYF
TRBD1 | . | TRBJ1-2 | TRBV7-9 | TGTGCCAGCAGCCAACCACAGGGGGCTTATGGCTACACCTTC | CASSQPQGAYGYTF
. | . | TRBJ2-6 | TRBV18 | TGTGCCAGCTCACAAAACAGGGCTCCTGGGGCCAACGTCCTGACTTTC | CASSQNRAPGANVLTF
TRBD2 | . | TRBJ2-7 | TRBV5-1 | TGCGCCAGCAGCTCCATAGCGGGAGGGCTTGGAGAGCAGTACTTC | CASSSIAGGLGEQYF
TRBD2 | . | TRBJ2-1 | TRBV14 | TGTGCCAGCAGCCAGCGTCCCGGGACTAGCGGGTTCTACAATGAGCAGTTCTTC | CASSQRPGTSGFYNEQFF
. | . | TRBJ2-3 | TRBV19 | TGTGCCAGTAGTATGGACAGAATCACAGATACGCAGTATTTT | CASSMDRITDTQYF
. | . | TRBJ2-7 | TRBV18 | TGTGCCAGCTCACCGTTGACGGGAGTCCACGAGCAGTACTTC | CASSPLTGVHEQYF
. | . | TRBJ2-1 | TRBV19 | TGTGCCAGTAGTATAACCCCCTACTCCTACAATGAGCAGTTCTTC | CASSITPYSYNEQFF
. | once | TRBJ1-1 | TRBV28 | TGTGCCAGCAGGCTTAGACACTGGAACACTGAAGCTTTCTTT | CASRLRHWNTEAFF
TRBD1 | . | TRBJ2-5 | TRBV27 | TGTGCCAGCAGGCGACAGGGAACGAGGCAAGAGACCCAGTACTTC | CASRRQGTRQETQYF
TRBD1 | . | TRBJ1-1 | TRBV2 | TGTGCCACCAGGGGGAATACTGAAGCTTTCTTT | CATRGNTEAFF
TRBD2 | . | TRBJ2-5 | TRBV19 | TGTGCCAGTACCTTAGGACCTAGCGGCCAAGAGACCCAGTACTTC | CASTLGPSGQETQYF
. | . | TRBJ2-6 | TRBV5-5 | TGTGCCAGCAGCCGGGACGTCTCTGGGGCCAACGTCCTGACTTTC | CASSRDVSGANVLTF
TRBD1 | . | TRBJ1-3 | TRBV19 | TGTGCCAGTAGTGTAACAGGGGTCGGAAACACCATATATTTT | CASSVTGVGNTIYF
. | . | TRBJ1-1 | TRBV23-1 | TGCGCCAGCACCTCCTGGCCCCTGGGGACTGAAGCTTTCTTT | CASTSWPLGTEAFF
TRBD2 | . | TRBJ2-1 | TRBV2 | TGTGCCAGCAGCTGGGGAGGGACCGGCTACAATGAGCAGTTCTTC | CASSWGGTGYNEQFF
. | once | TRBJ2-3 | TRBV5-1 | TGCGCCAGCAGCTTGGGGGAAGGCACAGATACGCAGTATTTT | CASSLGEGTDTQYF
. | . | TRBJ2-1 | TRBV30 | TGTGCCTGGAGTAGGGGAATGGACACTGAGCAGTTCTTC | CAWSRGMDTEQFF
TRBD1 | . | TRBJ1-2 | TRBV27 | TGTGCCAGCAGTACGGGACAGGGGGTCTATGGCTACACCTTC | CASSTGQGVYGYTF
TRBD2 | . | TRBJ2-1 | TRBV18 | TGTGCCAGCTCACCAACGCGGGGGGGAGGCAATGAGCAGTTCTTC | CASSPTRGGGNEQFF